A selection of T cell receptor beta chains follows, all from one sample in a study of blood T cell repertoires in COVID-19. Using immunoSEQ multiplex PCR, the repertoire was profiled, and TCRdb retains in-frame clones only, with some absent. This sample has some 72,000 clones; approximately 90% occur once, and the top ten carry approximately 4.3%. Sequences were obtained from peripheral blood. These receptors all stem from a man aged 45-65 years with active COVID-19. The CDR3 runs from the conserved cysteine through the conserved F or W. D genes are given only for firm matches.

CDR3aa,v_gene,j_gene,d_gene
CASSLVGREDQETQYF,TRBV7-9,TRBJ2-5,TRBD2
CASSLNAGAPETQYF,TRBV28,TRBJ2-5,TRBD2
CASSLGRTGRDEQYF,TRBV5-8,TRBJ2-7,TRBD1
CASSLLTGNSPLHF,TRBV11-2,TRBJ1-6,NA
CASSVYSYTEAFF,TRBV7-3,TRBJ1-1,NA
CASSREGLAGYGTDTQYF,TRBV4-3,TRBJ2-3,TRBD2
CASSLYRTGGAEAFF,TRBV11-1,TRBJ1-1,NA
CASSLVRGGNSPLHF,TRBV7-9,TRBJ1-6,NA
CASSSGQGEQYF,TRBV7-3,TRBJ2-7,TRBD1
CASGTSGGAADTQYF,TRBV5-1,TRBJ2-3,TRBD2
CASSQVTAGAAYEQYF,TRBV4-1,TRBJ2-7,TRBD2
CASSQDHSGAWPQHF,TRBV4-2,TRBJ1-5,NA
CASSLVGGAEPSAHGYTF,TRBV7-8,TRBJ1-2,NA
CASSGLTGTGDVQPQHF,TRBV21-1,TRBJ1-5,NA
CASSSYSSGGTDTQYF,TRBV7-6,TRBJ2-3,TRBD2
CSAGDTQYF,TRBV20-1,TRBJ2-3,NA
CASSFGRGTSGYFLEQFF,TRBV11-2,TRBJ2-1,TRBD2
CASSYSGISYNEQFF,TRBV6-5,TRBJ2-1,NA
CASAFGQFSSYEQYF,TRBV27,TRBJ2-7,NA
CASSLGRSETQYF,TRBV7-7,TRBJ2-5,NA
CACSTGDSNQPQHF,TRBV30,TRBJ1-5,TRBD1
CASSEIPGTGYYEQYF,TRBV6-1,TRBJ2-7,TRBD1
CASSFSDRERNIQYF,TRBV5-4,TRBJ2-4,TRBD1
CASSFLVHRGSPLHF,TRBV28,TRBJ1-6,TRBD1
CASSLASGYNNEQFF,TRBV7-2,TRBJ2-1,NA
CASSRGSQGYTEAFF,TRBV25-1,TRBJ1-1,NA
CASGGQGVETQYF,TRBV2,TRBJ2-5,TRBD1